A selection of T cell receptor beta chains follows, all from one sample in a study of shared clonotypes between healthy human individuals. The repertoire was sequenced with immunoSEQ multiplex PCR; TCRdb's copy has only in-frame clones and lacks some. The table includes some 360,000 clones, around 70% detected once. The source material was memory CD4+ T cells sorted from blood. The source is a man aged 25-45 years in good health. CDR3s include the opening cysteine and the closing phenylalanine or tryptophan. A D gene is named only where the DNA matches it firmly. The size entry is marked missing in some rows and otherwise reads once, few, many or a size class.

V: TRBV14
size: many
D: NA
J: TRBJ1-1
CDR3: CASSQKDGVEAFF
DNA: TGTGCCAGCAGCCAAAAGGACGGAGTTGAAGCTTTCTTT

V: TRBV19
size: NA
D: TRBD1
J: TRBJ1-2
CDR3: CASRGQLAYGYTF
DNA: TGTGCCAGTAGGGGACAGCTCGCCTATGGCTACACCTTC

V: TRBV11-2
size: NA
D: TRBD1
J: TRBJ2-7
CDR3: CASSSVRDSSYEQYF
DNA: TGTGCCAGCAGCTCAGTAAGGGACAGCTCCTACGAGCAGTACTTC

V: TRBV2
size: NA
D: NA
J: TRBJ2-1
CDR3: CASRERSSGNEQFF
DNA: TGTGCCAGCAGGGAGCGGTCGTCGGGGAATGAGCAGTTCTTC

V: TRBV5-4
size: NA
D: NA
J: TRBJ1-3
CDR3: CASSHRDTGNTIYF
DNA: TGTGCCAGCAGCCACAGGGATACTGGAAACACCATATATTTT

V: TRBV5-1
size: NA
D: NA
J: TRBJ2-5
CDR3: CASSSSPQETQYF
DNA: TGCGCCAGCAGCTCGAGCCCCCAAGAGACCCAGTACTTC

V: TRBV28
size: many
D: TRBD2
J: TRBJ2-1
CDR3: CASILSKGSASSGSNEQFF
DNA: TGTGCCAGCATCCTCTCCAAGGGGTCCGCCTCCAGCGGGAGCAATGAGCAGTTCTTC

V: TRBV5-1
size: few
D: NA
J: TRBJ1-2
CDR3: CASSLSTGLGYTF
DNA: TGCGCCAGCAGCTTGAGTACAGGGCTAGGCTACACCTTC

V: TRBV10-3
size: NA
D: TRBD2
J: TRBJ2-3
CDR3: CAISGTSGSPSDTQYF
DNA: TGTGCCATCAGTGGGACTAGCGGGAGTCCCTCGGATACGCAGTATTTT

V: TRBV2
size: NA
D: NA
J: TRBJ2-7
CDR3: CASSENPHRNSYEQYF
DNA: TGTGCCAGCAGTGAAAATCCGCACAGGAATTCCTACGAGCAGTACTTC

V: TRBV19
size: NA
D: NA
J: TRBJ2-1
CDR3: CASAGRTGRAHNEQFF
DNA: TGTGCCAGTGCGGGGCGGACGGGGCGAGCACACAATGAGCAGTTCTTC

V: TRBV6-4
size: NA
D: TRBD2
J: TRBJ2-3
CDR3: CARDSGRACDTQYF
DNA: TGTGCCAGAGATAGCGGGAGGGCTTGTGATACGCAGTATTTT

V: TRBV7-2
size: NA
D: TRBD2
J: TRBJ2-7
CDR3: CASSLAGGPVEQYF
DNA: TGTGCCAGCAGCTTAGCGGGAGGGCCAGTGGAGCAGTACTTC

V: TRBV28
size: NA
D: NA
J: TRBJ2-7
CDR3: CASSFPSGTTYEQYF
DNA: TGTGCCAGCAGTTTCCCCAGCGGGACAACCTACGAGCAGTACTTC

V: TRBV29-1
size: NA
D: TRBD1
J: TRBJ2-7
CDR3: CSVGGQGPYEQYF
DNA: TGCAGCGTTGGAGGACAGGGGCCCTACGAGCAGTACTTC

V: TRBV6-5
size: NA
D: TRBD1
J: TRBJ2-2
CDR3: CASRGQGGNTGELFF
DNA: TGTGCCAGCAGAGGACAGGGGGGGAACACCGGGGAGCTGTTTTTT

V: TRBV21-1
size: NA
D: NA
J: TRBJ2-5
CDR3: CASRKRKRQGVGETQYF
DNA: TGTGCCAGCAGAAAAAGGAAGAGACAGGGGGTGGGAGAGACCCAGTACTTC

V: TRBV18
size: NA
D: NA
J: TRBJ1-2
CDR3: CASSPPTDNYGYTF
DNA: TGTGCCAGCTCACCGCCCACAGATAACTATGGCTACACCTTC

V: TRBV18
size: NA
D: TRBD1
J: TRBJ1-3
CDR3: CASSERTGVNSGNTIYF
DNA: TGTGCCAGCTCAGAGCGGACAGGGGTAAACTCTGGAAACACCATATATTTT

V: TRBV19
size: NA
D: TRBD1
J: TRBJ2-4
CDR3: CASSTGQTLAKNIQYF
DNA: TGTGCCAGTAGTACGGGACAGACGCTAGCCAAAAACATTCAGTACTTC

V: TRBV29-1
size: NA
D: TRBD1
J: TRBJ1-2
CDR3: CSVRIGQGALYGYTF
DNA: TGCAGCGTGCGGATAGGACAGGGGGCCCTCTATGGCTACACCTTC

V: TRBV9
size: once
D: NA
J: TRBJ2-2
CDR3: CASSVQLVSTGELFF
DNA: TGTGCCAGCAGCGTCCAATTGGTGAGCACCGGGGAGCTGTTTTTT

V: TRBV11-2
size: NA
D: NA
J: TRBJ2-2
CDR3: CASSLDPATGELFF
DNA: TGTGCCAGCAGCTTAGACCCAGCCACCGGGGAGCTGTTTTTT

V: TRBV4-3
size: NA
D: NA
J: TRBJ2-4
CDR3: CASSQDRKDIQYF
DNA: TGCGCCAGCAGCCAAGACCGGAAGGACATTCAGTACTTC

V: TRBV19
size: NA
D: TRBD2
J: TRBJ2-7
CDR3: CASAASGTGEQYF
DNA: TGTGCCAGTGCGGCTAGCGGTACGGGGGAGCAGTACTTC

V: TRBV2
size: NA
D: NA
J: TRBJ1-5
CDR3: CASSESGNGNQPQHF
DNA: TGTGCCAGCAGTGAATCTGGGAACGGCAATCAGCCCCAGCATTTT

V: TRBV6-1
size: NA
D: TRBD2
J: TRBJ2-3
CDR3: CASGLARTDTQYF
DNA: TGTGCCAGCGGACTAGCTCGTACAGATACGCAGTATTTT

V: TRBV14
size: NA
D: NA
J: TRBJ1-1
CDR3: CASSPPSRGPKAFF
DNA: TGTGCCAGCAGCCCCCCGTCGAGGGGACCAAAAGCTTTCTTT

V: TRBV5-1
size: NA
D: NA
J: TRBJ1-1
CDR3: CASSLEGPPRNTEAFF
DNA: TGCGCCAGCAGCTTGGAAGGCCCCCCGAGGAACACTGAAGCTTTCTTT

V: TRBV5-1
size: NA
D: NA
J: TRBJ2-3
CDR3: CASSLGTARTDTQYF
DNA: TGCGCCAGCAGCTTGGGGACAGCTAGGACAGATACGCAGTATTTT

V: TRBV7-2
size: NA
D: TRBD2
J: TRBJ2-7
CDR3: CASSLAGGSNYEQYF
DNA: TGTGCCAGCAGCTTAGCGGGCGGGAGTAACTACGAGCAGTACTTC

V: TRBV18
size: NA
D: NA
J: TRBJ2-3
CDR3: CASSPLDPDTQYF
DNA: TGTGCCAGCTCACCACTCGATCCAGATACGCAGTATTTT

V: TRBV7-2
size: NA
D: TRBD1
J: TRBJ1-4
CDR3: CASSLSDRGKLFF
DNA: TGTGCCAGCAGCTTATCGGACAGGGGAAAACTGTTTTTT

V: TRBV4-1
size: NA
D: TRBD2
J: TRBJ2-1
CDR3: CASSQGGPSYNEQFF
DNA: TGCGCCAGCAGCCAGGGAGGGCCCTCCTACAATGAGCAGTTCTTC

V: TRBV30
size: NA
D: NA
J: TRBJ2-7
CDR3: CAIVRAGSSYEQYF
DNA: TGTGCCATCGTCAGGGCGGGATCCTCCTACGAGCAGTACTTC

V: TRBV10-3
size: NA
D: TRBD2
J: TRBJ2-1
CDR3: CAISEQREYNEQFF
DNA: TGTGCCATCAGTGAACAGCGGGAGTACAATGAGCAGTTCTTC

V: TRBV5-1
size: NA
D: TRBD2
J: TRBJ2-2
CDR3: CASSLRIAGGGTGELFF
DNA: TGCGCCAGCAGCTTGAGAATAGCGGGAGGGGGCACCGGGGAGCTGTTTTTT

V: TRBV5-6
size: NA
D: NA
J: TRBJ2-7
CDR3: CASSSGFEQYF
DNA: TGTGCCAGCAGCTCAGGGTTCGAGCAGTACTTC

V: TRBV6-5
size: NA
D: NA
J: TRBJ2-5
CDR3: CASWLGGQETQYF
DNA: TGTGCAAGCTGGCTGGGCGGGCAAGAGACCCAGTACTTC

V: TRBV7-2
size: NA
D: NA
J: TRBJ2-7
CDR3: CASSFDSTYEQYF
DNA: TGTGCCAGCAGCTTCGACTCAACCTACGAGCAGTACTTC

V: TRBV18
size: NA
D: TRBD2
J: TRBJ2-1
CDR3: CASSLLAGYNEQFF
DNA: TGTGCCAGCTCACTACTAGCGGGATACAATGAGCAGTTCTTC

V: TRBV4-2
size: NA
D: TRBD2
J: TRBJ2-1
CDR3: CASSPGTSGNNEQFF
DNA: TGTGCCAGCAGCCCCGGGACTAGCGGAAACAATGAGCAGTTCTTC

V: TRBV5-6
size: NA
D: NA
J: TRBJ1-3
CDR3: CASSLPGDLRGNTIYF
DNA: TGTGCCAGCAGCTTGCCGGGAGACCTACGGGGAAACACCATATATTTT

V: TRBV19
size: once
D: TRBD2
J: TRBJ2-3
CDR3: CATKREGRGDTQYF
DNA: TGTGCCACTAAGCGGGAGGGCCGGGGAGATACGCAGTATTTT

V: TRBV6-9
size: NA
D: TRBD2
J: TRBJ2-1
CDR3: CASSYGETSGSGYNEQFF
DNA: TGTGCCAGCAGTTATGGGGAGACTAGCGGGAGTGGGTACAATGAGCAGTTCTTC

V: TRBV18
size: once
D: NA
J: TRBJ1-2
CDR3: CASSPRGAVAFF
DNA: TGTGCCAGCTCCCCTCGGGGGGCGGTCGCCTTCTTC

V: TRBV19
size: many
D: TRBD2
J: TRBJ2-7
CDR3: CASSIGLAGTYEQYF
DNA: TGTGCCAGTAGTATTGGGCTAGCGGGCACCTACGAGCAGTACTTC

V: TRBV18
size: once
D: NA
J: TRBJ1-5
CDR3: CASSPPRVYPPQHF
DNA: TGTGCCAGCTCACCACCCCGGGTATACCCGCCCCAGCATTTT

V: TRBV2
size: NA
D: NA
J: TRBJ1-3
CDR3: CASRRGDSGNTIYF
DNA: TGTGCCAGCAGGCGGGGCGACTCTGGAAACACCATATATTTT

V: TRBV15
size: NA
D: NA
J: TRBJ2-1
CDR3: CATSRTLSAIGRNEQFF
DNA: TGTGCCACCAGCCGAACCCTTAGCGCTATAGGCAGGAATGAGCAGTTCTTC

V: TRBV6-1
size: NA
D: NA
J: TRBJ2-3
CDR3: CASSEQGGGDTQYF
DNA: TGTGCCAGCAGTGAACAGGGTGGCGGGGATACGCAGTATTTT

V: TRBV4-2
size: NA
D: TRBD2
J: TRBJ2-1
CDR3: CASSQDSGPGGENEQFF
DNA: TGTGCCAGCAGCCAAGATAGTGGCCCCGGGGGGGAAAATGAGCAGTTCTTC

V: TRBV5-1
size: NA
D: NA
J: TRBJ2-2
CDR3: CASSLDGRLNTGELFF
DNA: TGCGCCAGCAGCTTGGATGGGAGGCTGAACACCGGGGAGCTGTTTTTT